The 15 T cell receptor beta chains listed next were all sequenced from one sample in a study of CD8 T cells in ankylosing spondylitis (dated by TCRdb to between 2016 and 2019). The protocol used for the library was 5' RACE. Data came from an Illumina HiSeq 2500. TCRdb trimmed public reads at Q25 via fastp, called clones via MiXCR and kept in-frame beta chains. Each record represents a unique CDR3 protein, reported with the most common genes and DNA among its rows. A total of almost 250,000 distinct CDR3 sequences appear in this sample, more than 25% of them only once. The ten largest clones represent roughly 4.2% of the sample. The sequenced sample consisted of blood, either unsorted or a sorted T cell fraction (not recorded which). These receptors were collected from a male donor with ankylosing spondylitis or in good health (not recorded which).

For the CDR3, the DNA is TGTGCCTGGGATGCCCTTGGTGGAAACACCATATATTTT. Translation: CAWDALGGNTIYF. The chain recombines TRBV30 with TRBJ1-3, with D unresolved. The germline V gene encodes CDR1 GTSNPN and CDR2 SVGIG (reference sequence). The V end lost 5 bases, the J end lost 3 bases, and 11 bases lay between the germline ends. CDR3 length equals 13 residues. Drawing the rest from reference TRBV30 and TRBJ1-3, the complete variable domain is SQTIHQWPATLVQPVGSPLSLECTVEGTSNPNLYWYRQAAGRGLQLLFYSVGIGQISSEVPQNLSASRPQDRQFILSSKKLLLSDSGFYLCAWDALGGNTIYFGEGSWLTVV.

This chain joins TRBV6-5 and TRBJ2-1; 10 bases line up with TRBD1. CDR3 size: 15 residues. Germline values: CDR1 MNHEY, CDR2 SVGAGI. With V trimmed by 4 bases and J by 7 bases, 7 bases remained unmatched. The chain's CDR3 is CASSLTGGEGNEQFF. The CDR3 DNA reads TGTGCCAGCAGTTTGACAGGGGGCGAGGGGAATGAGCAGTTCTTC.

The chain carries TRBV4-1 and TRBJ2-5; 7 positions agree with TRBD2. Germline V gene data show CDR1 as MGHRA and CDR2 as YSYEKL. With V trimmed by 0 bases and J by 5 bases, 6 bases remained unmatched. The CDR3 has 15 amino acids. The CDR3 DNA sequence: TGCGCCAGCAGCCAAGATGTTGGTAGCGGGGAGACCCAGTACTTC. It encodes CASSQDVGSGETQYF.

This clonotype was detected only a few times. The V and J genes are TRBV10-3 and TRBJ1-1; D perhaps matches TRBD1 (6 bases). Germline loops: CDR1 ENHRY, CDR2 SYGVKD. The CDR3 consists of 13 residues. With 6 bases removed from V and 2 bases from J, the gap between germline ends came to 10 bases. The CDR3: CAISETGNTEAFF. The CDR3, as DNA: TGTGCCATCAGCGAGACAGGAAACACTGAAGCTTTCTTT.

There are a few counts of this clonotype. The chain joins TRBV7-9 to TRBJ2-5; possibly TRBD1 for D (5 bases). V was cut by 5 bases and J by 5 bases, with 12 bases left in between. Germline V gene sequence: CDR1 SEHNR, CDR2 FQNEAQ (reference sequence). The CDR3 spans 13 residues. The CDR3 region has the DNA TGTGCCAGCAGCCAAGGGGTTCAGGAGACCCAGTACTTC. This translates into CASSQGVQETQYF.

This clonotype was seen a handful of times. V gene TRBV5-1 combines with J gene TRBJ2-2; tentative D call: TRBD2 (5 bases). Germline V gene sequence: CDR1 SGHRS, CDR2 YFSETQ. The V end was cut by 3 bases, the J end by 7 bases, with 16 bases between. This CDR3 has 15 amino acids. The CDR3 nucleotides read TGCGCCAGCAGCTCGGACTTAGCCTCGAGCGGGGAGCTGTTTTTT. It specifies CASSSDLASSGELFF.

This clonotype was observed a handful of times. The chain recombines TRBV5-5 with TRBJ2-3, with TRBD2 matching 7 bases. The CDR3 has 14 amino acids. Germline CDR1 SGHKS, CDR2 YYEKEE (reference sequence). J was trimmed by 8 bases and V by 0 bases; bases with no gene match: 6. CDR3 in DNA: TGTGCCAGCAGCTTGGACCCTAGCGGAAGTACGCAGTATTTT. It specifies CASSLDPSGSTQYF.

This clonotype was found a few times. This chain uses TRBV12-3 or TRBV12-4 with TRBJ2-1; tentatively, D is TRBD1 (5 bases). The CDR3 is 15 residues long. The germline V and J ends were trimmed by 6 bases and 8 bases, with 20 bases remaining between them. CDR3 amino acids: CASSDRGPLPDEQFF. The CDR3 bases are TGTGCCAGCAGCGATAGGGGTCCTTTGCCAGATGAGCAGTTCTTC.

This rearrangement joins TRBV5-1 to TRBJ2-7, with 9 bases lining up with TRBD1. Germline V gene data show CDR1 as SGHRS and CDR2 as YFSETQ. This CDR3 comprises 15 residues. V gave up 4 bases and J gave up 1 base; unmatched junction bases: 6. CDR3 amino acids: CASSAVGTGSYEQYF. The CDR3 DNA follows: TGCGCCAGCAGCGCGGTTGGGACAGGGTCCTACGAGCAGTACTTC.

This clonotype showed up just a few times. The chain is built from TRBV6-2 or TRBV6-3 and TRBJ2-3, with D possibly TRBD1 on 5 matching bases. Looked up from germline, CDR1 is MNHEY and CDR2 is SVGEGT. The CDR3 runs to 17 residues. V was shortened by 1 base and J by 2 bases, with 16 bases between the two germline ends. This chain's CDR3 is CASSYFNVLGLTDTQYF. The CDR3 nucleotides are TGTGCCAGCAGTTACTTTAACGTCTTGGGGCTCACAGATACGCAGTATTTT.

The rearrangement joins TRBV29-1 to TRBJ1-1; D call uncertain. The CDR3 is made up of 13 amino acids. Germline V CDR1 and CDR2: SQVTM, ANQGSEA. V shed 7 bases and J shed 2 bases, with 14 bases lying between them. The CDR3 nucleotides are TGCAGCGGGGAGAGGGTCCTCAACACTGAAGCTTTCTTT. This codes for CSGERVLNTEAFF.

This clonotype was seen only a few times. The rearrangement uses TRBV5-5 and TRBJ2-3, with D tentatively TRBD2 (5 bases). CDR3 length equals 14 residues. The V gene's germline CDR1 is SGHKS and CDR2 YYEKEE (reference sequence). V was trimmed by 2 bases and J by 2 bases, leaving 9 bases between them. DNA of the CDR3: TGTGCCAGCAGCTTAATGGGAGACACAGATACGCAGTATTTT. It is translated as CASSLMGDTDTQYF.

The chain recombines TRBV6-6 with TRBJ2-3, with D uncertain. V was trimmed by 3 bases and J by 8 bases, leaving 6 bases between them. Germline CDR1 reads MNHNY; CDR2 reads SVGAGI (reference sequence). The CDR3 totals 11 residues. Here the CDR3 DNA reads TGTGCCAGCAGTTATTTGGGTACGCAGTATTTT. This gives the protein CASSYLGTQYF.

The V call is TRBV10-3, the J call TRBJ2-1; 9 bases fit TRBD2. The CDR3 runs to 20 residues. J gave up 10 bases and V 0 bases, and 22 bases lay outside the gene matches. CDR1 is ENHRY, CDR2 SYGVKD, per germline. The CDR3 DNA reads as TGTGCCATCAGTGAGTCGAAAGTGTTAGCGGGGGAGACCTACAATTGGGAGCAGTTCTTC. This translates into CAISESKVLAGETYNWEQFF.

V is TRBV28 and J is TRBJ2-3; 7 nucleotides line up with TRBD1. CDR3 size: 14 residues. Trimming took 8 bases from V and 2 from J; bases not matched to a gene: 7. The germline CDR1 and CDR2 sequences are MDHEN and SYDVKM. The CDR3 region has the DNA TGTGCCAGCCTTGGACAGGCCACCACAGATACGCAGTATTTT. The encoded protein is CASLGQATTDTQYF.